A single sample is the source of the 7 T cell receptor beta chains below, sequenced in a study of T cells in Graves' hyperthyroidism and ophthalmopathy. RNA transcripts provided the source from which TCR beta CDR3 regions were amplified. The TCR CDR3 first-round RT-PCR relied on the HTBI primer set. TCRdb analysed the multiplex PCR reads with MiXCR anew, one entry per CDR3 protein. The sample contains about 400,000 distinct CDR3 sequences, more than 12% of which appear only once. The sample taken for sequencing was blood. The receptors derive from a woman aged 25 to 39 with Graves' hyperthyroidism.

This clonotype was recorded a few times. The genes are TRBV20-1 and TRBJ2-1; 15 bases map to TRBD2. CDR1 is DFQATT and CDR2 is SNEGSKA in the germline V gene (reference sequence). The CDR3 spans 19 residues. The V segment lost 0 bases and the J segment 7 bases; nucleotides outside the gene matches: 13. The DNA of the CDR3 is TGCAGTGCTAGAGATTTACGGACTAGCGGGAGGGCCCGGGAAAATGAGCAGTTCTTC. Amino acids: CSARDLRTSGRARENEQFF.

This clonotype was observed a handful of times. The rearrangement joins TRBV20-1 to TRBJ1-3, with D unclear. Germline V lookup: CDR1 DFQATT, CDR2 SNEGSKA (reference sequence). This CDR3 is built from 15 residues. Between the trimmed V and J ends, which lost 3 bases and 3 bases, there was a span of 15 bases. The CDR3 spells CSAREDGGLGNTIYF. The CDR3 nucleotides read TGCAGTGCTAGGGAGGACGGTGGCCTTGGAAACACCATATATTTT.

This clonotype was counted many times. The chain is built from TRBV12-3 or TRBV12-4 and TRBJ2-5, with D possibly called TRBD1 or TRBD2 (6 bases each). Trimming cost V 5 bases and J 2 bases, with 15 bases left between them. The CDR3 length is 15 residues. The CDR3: CASSNYGGGQETQYF. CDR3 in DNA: TGTGCCAGCAGTAACTACGGAGGGGGGCAAGAGACCCAGTACTTC.

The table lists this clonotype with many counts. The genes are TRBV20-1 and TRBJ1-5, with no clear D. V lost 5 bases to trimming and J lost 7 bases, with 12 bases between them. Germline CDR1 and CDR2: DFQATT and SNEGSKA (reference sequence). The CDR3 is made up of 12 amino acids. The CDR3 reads CSAPREGQPQHF. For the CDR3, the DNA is TGCAGTGCTCCCCGGGAAGGGCAGCCCCAGCATTTT.

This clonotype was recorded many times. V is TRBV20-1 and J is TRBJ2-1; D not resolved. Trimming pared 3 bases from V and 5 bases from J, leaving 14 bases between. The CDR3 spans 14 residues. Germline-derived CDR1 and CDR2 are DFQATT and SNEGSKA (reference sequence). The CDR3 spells CSASLYFLDNEQFF. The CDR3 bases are TGCAGTGCTAGTTTATATTTCCTCGACAATGAGCAGTTCTTC.

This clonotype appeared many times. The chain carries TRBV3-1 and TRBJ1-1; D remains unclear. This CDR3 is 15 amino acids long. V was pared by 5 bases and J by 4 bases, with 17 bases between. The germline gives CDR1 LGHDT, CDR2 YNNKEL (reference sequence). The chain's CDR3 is CASSGRRPLGTEAFF. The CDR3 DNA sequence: TGTGCCAGCAGCGGACGTCGGCCACTGGGCACTGAAGCTTTCTTT.

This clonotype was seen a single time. CDR3 nucleotide sequence: TGTGCCAGCAGCTTCGTAGCGGGAGGGTACAATGAGCAGTTCTTC. Protein product: CASSFVAGGYNEQFF. The V call is TRBV7-6, the J call TRBJ2-1; 11 bases map to TRBD2. Germline V gene data show CDR1 as SGHVS and CDR2 as FNYEAQ. After removal of 3 bases from V and 4 bases from J, the junction contained 2 bases not matched to a gene. The CDR3 contains 15 residues.